The sample holds a few counts of the clone carrying this TCR beta chain. This record comes from a study of T cells in Graves' hyperthyroidism and ophthalmopathy. Background on the study: Peripheral blood was collected at initial diagnosis, before any treatment.

J was trimmed by 2 bases and V by 6 bases; bases with no gene match: 8. Germline assignment: CDR1 LNHDA and CDR2 SQIVND (reference sequence). There are 16 residues in the CDR3. The TCR beta CDR3 regions underwent amplification using RNA transcripts as the source. First-round RT-PCR targeting the TCR CDR3 was performed with the HTBI primer set. TCRdb re-derived calls from the multiplex PCR reads in MiXCR, one entry per CDR3 protein. The sample shows approximately 520,000 distinct CDR3 sequences, less than 25% of them seen only once. The sample was blood. The chain is built from TRBV19 and TRBJ2-3, with 10 bases fitting TRBD2. The receptor was derived from a young man with Graves' hyperthyroidism. CDR3 residues: CASSFGLAEYTDTQYF. The CDR3 DNA reads TGTGCCAGTAGCTTCGGACTAGCGGAGTACACAGATACGCAGTATTTT. Variable domain in full (rest from reference TRBV19 and TRBJ2-3): DGGITQSPKYLFRKEGQNVTLSCEQNLNHDAMYWYRQDPGQGLRLIYYSQIVNDFQKGDIAEGYSVSREKKESFPLTVTSAQKNPTAFYLCASSFGLAEYTDTQYFGPGTRLTVL.